These T cell receptor delta chains were read from a single sample in a study of gamma-delta chains in newborns, infants, children. TCRdb reanalyzed the reads using CATT. The table includes under 5,500 delta-chain clones, roughly 5.1% detected once. Sequenced material: blood. All receptors derive from a child who was a newborn, infant or young child, either healthy, febrile or measles-vaccinated (not recorded which). The CDR3 runs from the conserved cysteine through the conserved F or W. A D gene is named only where the DNA matches it firmly. Clone size appears in some rows only: once, few, many, or a class for an expanded clone.

>TRDD3|NA|TRDV2|TRDJ3
CACDLLGARSWDTRQMFF
TGTGCCTGTGACCTTCTGGGGGCCCGCTCCTGGGACACCCGACAGATGTTTTTC
>TRDD3|NA|TRDV2|TRDJ1
CSALLGDTDKLIF
TGTAGCGCCTTACTGGGGGACACCGATAAACTCATCTTT
>TRDD3|medium-sized|TRDV2|TRDJ1
CACDLLGDTGYTDKLIF
TGTGCCTGTGACCTACTGGGGGATACGGGCTACACCGATAAACTCATCTTT
>NA|NA|TRDV3|TRDJ1
CAYKGFLLPTGHPDKLIF
TGTGCCTACAAGGGATTCCTCCTACCCACTGGGCATCCCGATAAACTCATCTTT
>TRDD3|NA|TRDV2|TRDJ1
CACDTVGGYEYNTDKLIF
TGTGCCTGTGACACCGTTGGGGGATACGAGTATAACACCGATAAACTCATCTTC
>TRDD3|few|TRDV1|TRDJ1
CALGDLVLQRLMGRIWGTSWYTDKLIF
TGTGCTCTTGGGGACCTTGTCCTACAACGACTTATGGGGCGCATCTGGGGGACCAGCTGGTACACCGATAAACTCATCTTT
>TRDD3|medium-sized|TRDV2|TRDJ1
CACDAVSELLGDTNTDKLIF
TGTGCCTGTGACGCGGTTTCAGAACTACTGGGGGATACGAACACCGATAAACTCATCTTT
>TRDD3|medium-sized|TRDV2|TRDJ1
CACDTVRGGLGDATDKLIF
TGTGCCTGTGACACCGTTCGGGGTGGACTGGGGGATGCCACCGATAAACTCATCTTT
>NA|medium-sized|TRDV2|TRDJ1
CACDTVTVTGWNDKLIF
TGTGCCTGTGACACCGTTACCGTGACAGGGTGGAACGATAAACTCATCTTT
>TRDD3|few|TRDV2|TRDJ3
CACDNTGDSWDTRQMFF
TGTGCCTGTGACAATACTGGGGACTCCTGGGACACCCGACAGATGTTCTTC
>TRDD3|medium-sized|TRDV2|TRDJ1
CACEKLGDGDTDKLIF
TGTGCCTGTGAGAAGCTGGGGGATGGGGACACCGATAAACTCATCTTT
>TRDD3|medium-sized|TRDV2|TRDJ3
CACDSADNWGTPSWDTRQMFF
TGTGCCTGTGACAGTGCGGACAACTGGGGGACCCCCTCCTGGGACACCCGACAGATGTTTTTC
>NA|medium-sized|TRDV2|TRDJ3
CACDMVGPTITRQMFF
TGTGCCTGTGACATGGTTGGCCCCACAATCACCCGACAGATGTTTTTC
>TRDD3|few|TRDV1|TRDJ1
CALGASASGHSLTGGYDVSDKLIF
TGTGCTCTTGGGGCCTCCGCTTCGGGACATTCCCTTACTGGGGGATACGACGTTTCCGATAAACTCATCTTT
>TRDD3|medium-sized|TRDV2|TRDJ1
CACDTISTGGYLYTDKLIF
TGTGCCTGTGACACAATTAGCACTGGGGGATACCTGTACACCGATAAACTCATCTTT
>TRDD3|NA|TRDV2|TRDJ2
CACDSMGDTLTAQLFF
TGTGCCTGTGACTCCATGGGGGATACTTTGACAGCACAACTCTTCTTT